Below, one T cell receptor (beta chain) is given with its context. The specificity of this receptor is unknown. The CDR3 end falls 3 residues outside the read, so it is completed with the germline J gene. Every participant had a single incident cervical HPV16 infection, and prevalent HPV16 infections were excluded. Cervical HPV DNA was detected by MY09/MY11 PCR and genotyped by dot-blot hybridization. Fifteen mL of heparinized blood were centrifuged, and the buffy coat was split into aliquots, frozen at -30 degrees C, and then kept at -80 degrees C. QIAGEN kits were used to extract genomic DNA from buffy coat specimens. From the cysteine up to the phenylalanine, the CDR3 has a length of 12 residues. The DNA shown is the part of the CDR3 that was read: 27 bases, in frame from base 1. The CDR1 and CDR2 encoded by the germline V gene (reference sequence) are DFQATT and SNEGSKA. V is shortened by 1 base, J by 6 bases, and the region joining them spans 9 bases.

This entry comes from a study of T cells in women clearing cervical HPV infection (dated by TCRdb to 2017 to 2018). Regarding the research as a whole: Cases were 20 to 25 women with histologically confirmed HPV16-related CIN3 or worse, including a couple of invasive cancers. The parent cohort enrolled over 8,500 women aged 18 or older in Guanacaste, Costa Rica, in about 1992 to 1995 and followed the women for less than eight years. Among cases, blood sampling came a median of approximately 150 days after lesion detection, with an interquartile range of about 85 to 230 days. A median age of approximately 32 years was observed in cases versus over 37 in controls, and no significant differences in baseline characteristics were found. Cases and controls were matched on age within five years and on year of sample collection. Five blinded duplicates per group were added as quality controls, so that approximately 60 samples were obtained: 50 or so participants and 10 replicates. Blood from cases was collected at the visit where the lesion was first found, while blood from controls was collected once the infection could no longer be detected. The controls were 25 or so women whose single incident HPV16 infection cleared within 12 months with no development of precancer or cancer. Since HLA typing was available for only a few women, HLA type could not be ruled out as a confounder. This exploratory proof-of-principle case-control study, nested within the Guanacaste HPV Natural History Study in Costa Rica, compared TCR repertoires among women with different cervical HPV16 outcomes.

TCR beta CDR3 regions were amplified by multiplex PCR using the immunoSEQ assay from an average of approximately 1,200 ng genomic DNA per sample. The assay corrected primer bias using a complete synthetic TCR repertoire to establish an amplification baseline. The amplicons were sequenced on the Illumina platform. In the paper's pipeline: Error correction of the sequences involved clustering with frequency ratios plus a modified nearest-neighbor algorithm, after which the sequences were analyzed in the immunoSEQ Analyzer using IMGT gene definitions. At each rarefaction depth, TCR richness and evenness were averaged over 20 rarefaction repeats, and samples with fewer sequences than the depth were excluded. Wilcoxon rank sum tests with FDR correction were used to compare relative abundances of V, D and J genes between the groups. In the blinded duplicates, the intraclass correlation was 90% to 97% for TCR richness and averaged about 76% across 65 to 75 gene segments. Sourced from immuneACCESS, this table was stored by TCRdb with only in-frame sequences that have V and J called. A share of the clones is absent; for the studies checked, an unresolved V gene accounts for under half, and the remainder has no known explanation. That table furnishes V, J and clone size, whereas the DNA furnished D and trimming. This sample's table contains roughly 38,000 clones. Less than 8% of the sample comes from the top ten.

The study at large found these results: Random forest classifiers combining richness and V gene abundances distinguished cases from controls with an estimated AUC of just under 0.85. Whether associations preceded infection or resulted from infection could not be shown with the cross-sectional design, and effector/memory subsets and HPV-specific T cells were not isolated. TCR repertoire richness was significantly higher in CIN3+ cases than in controls across sequencing depths, while evenness did not differ. Cases had lower TRBV6-7 relative abundance than controls (approximately 0.11% versus 0.16%; Bonferroni P = 0.0008). Because the number of T cells in each sample was unknown, differences in richness could reflect differing T-cell content rather than repertoire biology.

The chain is made from TRBV20-1 and TRBJ1-2, with TRBD1 perhaps the D gene, on 5 matching bases. The sequenced material came from blood buffy coat. The sequence derives from a woman between 18 and 69 years old with a cervical HPV16 infection that either progressed to CIN3+ or cleared (not recorded which). CDR3 DNA (partial): TGCAGTGCTAGAGTACAGGTCGATGGC. Translated, this gives CSARVQVDG. The CDR3 in its entirety is CSARVQVDGYTF.